These T cell receptor beta chains were read from a single sample in a study of blood T cell repertoires in COVID-19. Only in-frame clones appear in the TCRdb table, and some are missing; sequencing was by immunoSEQ multiplex PCR. The sample consists of about 260,000 clones, 65% to 90% of them appearing once. Sequences were obtained from peripheral blood. The receptors shown here come from a young man with active or convalescent COVID-19. Each CDR3 is given with its conserved first and last residue. Each record gives: V gene, J gene, D gene, clone size, CDR3 DNA, CDR3 protein. The D gene is left open where the match is weak. Size is omitted from some rows. Given values are once, few, many or a class for expanded clones.

v_gene: TRBV10-2
j_gene: TRBJ2-5
d_gene: -
abundance: once
CDR3nt: TGCGCCAGCAGTGAGTTTGGAGAACAAGAAGAGACCCAGTACTTC
CDR3aa: CASSEFGEQEETQYF

v_gene: TRBV30
j_gene: TRBJ2-1
d_gene: -
abundance: -
CDR3nt: TGTGCCTGGAGCCACCCCAGGTTTGAGCAGTTCTTC
CDR3aa: CAWSHPRFEQFF

v_gene: TRBV12-3/TRBV12-4
j_gene: TRBJ1-2
d_gene: -
abundance: -
CDR3nt: TGTGCCAGCAGTTTCATACTACAGGATGGCTACACCTTC
CDR3aa: CASSFILQDGYTF

v_gene: TRBV11-3
j_gene: TRBJ2-5
d_gene: TRBD2
abundance: -
CDR3nt: TGTGCCAGCAGCAGGGGCATCGGGGGGAAAGAGACCCAGTACTTC
CDR3aa: CASSRGIGGKETQYF

v_gene: TRBV18
j_gene: TRBJ2-7
d_gene: -
abundance: -
CDR3nt: TGTGCCAGCTCACCCGAGGCGGGGAGCTCCTACGAGCAGTACTTC
CDR3aa: CASSPEAGSSYEQYF

v_gene: TRBV6-5
j_gene: TRBJ1-5
d_gene: -
abundance: -
CDR3nt: TGTGCCAGCAGTTCTCTCCGGGTCTTCAATCAGCCCCAGCATTTT
CDR3aa: CASSSLRVFNQPQHF

v_gene: TRBV29-1
j_gene: TRBJ2-5
d_gene: TRBD2
abundance: once
CDR3nt: TGCAGCGTTGAATTTGGAACTAGCGGGGGGGTCGAAGAGACCCAGTACTTC
CDR3aa: CSVEFGTSGGVEETQYF

v_gene: TRBV27
j_gene: TRBJ1-6
d_gene: -
abundance: -
CDR3nt: TGTGCCAGCAGTTATGAGGGCGCGGGCAATTCACCCCTCCACTTT
CDR3aa: CASSYEGAGNSPLHF

v_gene: TRBV11-2
j_gene: TRBJ2-5
d_gene: -
abundance: -
CDR3nt: TGTGCCAGCAGCCCTCCGGCGGTTCAAGAGACCCAGTACTTC
CDR3aa: CASSPPAVQETQYF

v_gene: TRBV9
j_gene: TRBJ1-1
d_gene: -
abundance: -
CDR3nt: TGTGCCAGCAGCGTAGGACTTAGAAACACTGAAGCTTTCTTT
CDR3aa: CASSVGLRNTEAFF

v_gene: TRBV2
j_gene: TRBJ1-5
d_gene: TRBD1
abundance: -
CDR3nt: TGTGCCAGCAGTCAAACACGGGGACAGGGATCGCAGCCCCAGCATTTT
CDR3aa: CASSQTRGQGSQPQHF

v_gene: TRBV7-8
j_gene: TRBJ2-6
d_gene: -
abundance: once
CDR3nt: TGTGCCAGCAGCCAAACTCAATCTGGGGCCAACGTCCTGACTTTC
CDR3aa: CASSQTQSGANVLTF

v_gene: TRBV28
j_gene: TRBJ1-5
d_gene: -
abundance: -
CDR3nt: TGTGCCAGCAGTCCTCACGGGGGGGGTAATCAGCCCCAGCATTTT
CDR3aa: CASSPHGGGNQPQHF

v_gene: TRBV29-1
j_gene: TRBJ2-7
d_gene: -
abundance: -
CDR3nt: TGCAGCGTTGTCCTGAGGAGCTACGAGCAGTACTTC
CDR3aa: CSVVLRSYEQYF

v_gene: TRBV25-1
j_gene: TRBJ1-5
d_gene: -
abundance: -
CDR3nt: TGTGCCAGCAGTGGGGGAGCGACCCAGCATTTT
CDR3aa: CASSGGATQHF

v_gene: TRBV9
j_gene: TRBJ2-7
d_gene: -
abundance: -
CDR3nt: TGTGCCAGCAGCCTGTTGAACGGCGAGCAGTACTTC
CDR3aa: CASSLLNGEQYF

v_gene: TRBV5-6
j_gene: TRBJ1-6
d_gene: TRBD1
abundance: once
CDR3nt: TGTGCCAGCAGCTTTCCCCAGGGGGCTCGTTCACCCCTCCACTTT
CDR3aa: CASSFPQGARSPLHF

v_gene: TRBV6-1
j_gene: TRBJ1-1
d_gene: TRBD1
abundance: -
CDR3nt: TGTGCCAGCAGTGAATTGGGGACAGGGGCATTTGAAGCTTTCTTT
CDR3aa: CASSELGTGAFEAFF

v_gene: TRBV5-1
j_gene: TRBJ2-2
d_gene: TRBD1
abundance: few
CDR3nt: TGCGCCAGCAGCTGGGGACAGGCGGGCACCGGGGAGCTGTTTTTT
CDR3aa: CASSWGQAGTGELFF

v_gene: TRBV19
j_gene: TRBJ1-5
d_gene: -
abundance: once
CDR3nt: TGTGCCAGTAGTATAGGGACAGCACACCCTAGCAATCAGCCCCAGCATTTT
CDR3aa: CASSIGTAHPSNQPQHF

v_gene: TRBV18
j_gene: TRBJ2-7
d_gene: -
abundance: -
CDR3nt: TGTGCCAGCTCACCATCCCAGGGTTACTACGAGCAGTACTTC
CDR3aa: CASSPSQGYYEQYF

v_gene: TRBV4-3
j_gene: TRBJ2-1
d_gene: TRBD2
abundance: -
CDR3nt: TGCGCCAGCAGCCAAGGGGCGGGGGGGTTTGATGAGCAGTTCTTC
CDR3aa: CASSQGAGGFDEQFF

v_gene: TRBV2
j_gene: TRBJ1-1
d_gene: TRBD1
abundance: -
CDR3nt: TGTGCCAGCAGTGAAGACAGGGGGCCGTATGAAGCTTTCTTT
CDR3aa: CASSEDRGPYEAFF

v_gene: TRBV6-5
j_gene: TRBJ1-2
d_gene: -
abundance: few
CDR3nt: TGTGCCAGCCACTTTGGCGGGGGACCCCGAGCCGGCTACACCTTC
CDR3aa: CASHFGGGPRAGYTF

v_gene: TRBV19
j_gene: TRBJ2-1
d_gene: TRBD1
abundance: -
CDR3nt: TGTGCCAGTAGTGCCCCCAGGGGGTACTACAATGAGCAGTTCTTC
CDR3aa: CASSAPRGYYNEQFF

v_gene: TRBV7-2
j_gene: TRBJ2-7
d_gene: -
abundance: -
CDR3nt: TGTGCCAGCAGCTTAGGTGCAGGTGGGCAGGCGTCCTACGAGCAGTACTTC
CDR3aa: CASSLGAGGQASYEQYF

v_gene: TRBV25-1
j_gene: TRBJ1-1
d_gene: -
abundance: -
CDR3nt: TGTGCCAGCAGTACTATCCTTTCCACTGAAGCTTTCTTT
CDR3aa: CASSTILSTEAFF

v_gene: TRBV27
j_gene: TRBJ1-2
d_gene: TRBD1
abundance: -
CDR3nt: TGTGCCAGCAGGACTCCCGGGACAGGGGGCGCTGACTATGGCTACACCTTC
CDR3aa: CASRTPGTGGADYGYTF

v_gene: TRBV7-2
j_gene: TRBJ2-3
d_gene: TRBD2
abundance: -
CDR3nt: TGTGCCAGCAGCTTGCGACTAGCGGGGGTAGATACGCAGTATTTT
CDR3aa: CASSLRLAGVDTQYF

v_gene: TRBV2
j_gene: TRBJ2-1
d_gene: TRBD2
abundance: -
CDR3nt: TGTGCCAGCAGCAGCGGGGGCTCATACTCCTACAATGAGCAGTTCTTC
CDR3aa: CASSSGGSYSYNEQFF

v_gene: TRBV4-1
j_gene: TRBJ2-2
d_gene: -
abundance: -
CDR3nt: TGCGCCAGCAGCCAAGAAGCGGTACTAGGGACAACCGGGGAGCTGTTTTTT
CDR3aa: CASSQEAVLGTTGELFF

v_gene: TRBV19
j_gene: TRBJ1-1
d_gene: -
abundance: -
CDR3nt: TGTGCCAGTAGTGACAGATTGAGGAACACTGAAGCTTTCTTT
CDR3aa: CASSDRLRNTEAFF

v_gene: TRBV18
j_gene: TRBJ2-7
d_gene: TRBD1
abundance: -
CDR3nt: TGTGCCAGCTCACCGAGGGGGCCTGACGAGCAGTACTTC
CDR3aa: CASSPRGPDEQYF

v_gene: TRBV19
j_gene: TRBJ1-1
d_gene: TRBD1
abundance: -
CDR3nt: TGTGCCAGTAGTATTCACACGGACAGGACAAACACTGAAGCTTTCTTT
CDR3aa: CASSIHTDRTNTEAFF

v_gene: TRBV5-1
j_gene: TRBJ1-1
d_gene: -
abundance: -
CDR3nt: TGCGCCAGCAGCTTGCGTGGTTCCGTGGGAGGAGGGGAAGGTGAAGCTTTCTTT
CDR3aa: CASSLRGSVGGGEGEAFF

v_gene: TRBV4-3
j_gene: TRBJ2-1
d_gene: TRBD2
abundance: -
CDR3nt: TGCGCCAGCAGCCAAGAGGGACTAGCGGGGGTTGAGCAGTTCTTC
CDR3aa: CASSQEGLAGVEQFF

v_gene: TRBV2
j_gene: TRBJ1-1
d_gene: TRBD1
abundance: once
CDR3nt: TGTGCCAGCAGTAACAGGGGGGGGATGAACACTGAAGCTTTCTTT
CDR3aa: CASSNRGGMNTEAFF

v_gene: TRBV9
j_gene: TRBJ2-1
d_gene: TRBD1
abundance: -
CDR3nt: TGTGCCAGCAGCCGGACAGGGAGCTCCTACAATGAGCAGTTCTTC
CDR3aa: CASSRTGSSYNEQFF

v_gene: TRBV5-6
j_gene: TRBJ2-5
d_gene: -
abundance: -
CDR3nt: TGTGCCAGCAGCTTGGGGGCGTATTCCGAAGAGACCCAGTACTTC
CDR3aa: CASSLGAYSEETQYF

v_gene: TRBV6-1
j_gene: TRBJ1-1
d_gene: -
abundance: -
CDR3nt: TGTGCCAGCAGTGAATATCAGGGAGGTCGGGGGACTGAAGCTTTCTTT
CDR3aa: CASSEYQGGRGTEAFF

v_gene: TRBV7-2
j_gene: TRBJ2-7
d_gene: TRBD2
abundance: -
CDR3nt: TGTGCCAGCAGCTTTTACGGGACGGGGGGTTCCGAGCAGTACTTC
CDR3aa: CASSFYGTGGSEQYF

v_gene: TRBV3-1/TRBV3-2
j_gene: TRBJ1-6
d_gene: -
abundance: once
CDR3nt: TGTGCCAGCAGCCTGGGGGGGGTAGGGTCACCCCTCCACTTT
CDR3aa: CASSLGGVGSPLHF

v_gene: TRBV27
j_gene: TRBJ2-7
d_gene: TRBD2
abundance: -
CDR3nt: TGTGCCAGCAAGTCGTTAGCGGGGGGTTTCTACGAGCAGTACTTC
CDR3aa: CASKSLAGGFYEQYF

v_gene: TRBV7-6
j_gene: TRBJ1-1
d_gene: TRBD1
abundance: -
CDR3nt: TGTGCCAGCAGTCGGGACAGCTTCATGAACACTGAAGCTTTCTTT
CDR3aa: CASSRDSFMNTEAFF

v_gene: TRBV6-5
j_gene: TRBJ1-1
d_gene: -
abundance: -
CDR3nt: TGTGCCAGCAGTTACTCGGCAGGTAGGAGGACTGAAGCTTTCTTT
CDR3aa: CASSYSAGRRTEAFF

v_gene: TRBV19
j_gene: TRBJ2-5
d_gene: TRBD2
abundance: -
CDR3nt: TGTGCCAGTAGTCCTGGTAGCGGGGGACTAGAGACCCAGTACTTC
CDR3aa: CASSPGSGGLETQYF

v_gene: TRBV7-9
j_gene: TRBJ1-3
d_gene: TRBD1
abundance: -
CDR3nt: TGTGCCAGCAGCTGGGCGACAGGGGGCTCTGGAAACACCATATATTTT
CDR3aa: CASSWATGGSGNTIYF

v_gene: TRBV2
j_gene: TRBJ1-1
d_gene: TRBD1
abundance: few
CDR3nt: TGTGCCAGCAGCCGACAGGGGGGGACTGAAGCTTTCTTT
CDR3aa: CASSRQGGTEAFF

v_gene: TRBV6-5
j_gene: TRBJ1-2
d_gene: -
abundance: -
CDR3nt: TGTGCCAGCAGTTTCGCCGGCGGAGTAAACTATGGCTACACCTTC
CDR3aa: CASSFAGGVNYGYTF

v_gene: TRBV18
j_gene: TRBJ2-3
d_gene: -
abundance: once
CDR3nt: TGTGCCAGCTCACCACCTCACACCGGGGTGGGCACAGATACGCAGTATTTT
CDR3aa: CASSPPHTGVGTDTQYF

v_gene: TRBV9
j_gene: TRBJ1-1
d_gene: -
abundance: few
CDR3nt: TGTGCCAGCAGCGTACGACAGAGTAACACTGAAGCTTTCTTT
CDR3aa: CASSVRQSNTEAFF

v_gene: TRBV6-5
j_gene: TRBJ1-1
d_gene: TRBD1
abundance: -
CDR3nt: TGTGCCAGCAGTTACTCGGCACAGGGGACAGCTGAAGCTTTCTTT
CDR3aa: CASSYSAQGTAEAFF